This T cell receptor beta chain emerged from a study of CD8 T cells in Susac syndrome. The authors reverse transcribed 0.5 to 1 ug RNA with random hexamers. Amplification of TCR beta CDR3 across 54 Vbeta and 13 Jbeta was performed with immunoSEQ multiplex PCR. TCRdb analysed the immunoSEQ multiplex PCR reads with MiXCR anew, one entry per CDR3 protein. Here the sample spans roughly 130,000 distinct CDR3 sequences, nearly 95% being singletons. Points on this clonotype: What it recognizes is unknown.

This CDR3 is built from 14 residues. The ends lost 8 bases at V and 3 bases at J; junction bases unmatched: 6. CDR1 and CDR2 from the germline V gene are MNHNS and SASEGT. Findings and limits, study-wide: Regarding the TCR sequencing and HLA analysis, the study admitted that a relatively small number of individuals were involved.

The control group consisted of healthy donors matched for age and sex. Isolation of CD8+ and CD4+ T cells was performed negatively, whereas enrichment of TEMRA cells was done by FACS. Sequenced input: CD4+ T cells from PBMCs. The sequence was obtained from a human donor in good health. This chain joins TRBV6-1 and TRBJ1-5, with 8 bases matching TRBD1. CDR3 amino acids: CASSTGGINQPQHF. In nucleotides, the CDR3 is TGTGCCAGCTCAACAGGGGGAATCAATCAGCCCCAGCATTTT.